This entry lists 28 T cell receptor beta chains sequenced from one sample in a study of STAT5B mutations in CD4+ large granular lymphocyte leukemia. Data came from immunoSEQ multiplex PCR; TCRdb stores just in-frame clones and leaves some out. Of over 25,000 clones listed, 70% to 85% are singletons. Sequenced sample: CD4+ T cells from blood buffy coats. The receptor set was obtained from a human donor in good health.

This clone was counted only a few times. The chain is built from TRBV5-1 and TRBJ1-2; 7 bases align to TRBD1. V was clipped by 4 bases and J by 3 bases; unmatched bases: 9. This CDR3 has 15 residues. Per the germline V gene, CDR1 is SGHRS and CDR2 is YFSETQ. CDR3 nucleotides: TGCGCCAGCAGCCCAGAGGTCAGGGGGGACTATGGCTACACCTTC. Amino acids: CASSPEVRGDYGYTF. Drawing the rest from reference TRBV5-1 and TRBJ1-2, the complete variable domain is KAGVTQTPRYLIKTRGQQVTLSCSPISGHRSVSWYQQTPGQGLQFLFEYFSETQRNKGNFPGRFSGRQFSNSRSEMNVSTLELGDSALYLCASSPEVRGDYGYTFGSGTRLTVV.

CDR3 sequence: CASRRGRTHETQYF. The CDR3 nucleotides are TGTGCCAGCCGCAGGGGGAGGACGCACGAGACCCAGTACTTC. The gene calls are TRBV11-2 and TRBJ2-5; D may be TRBD1 (7 bases). The V end was cut by 8 bases, the J end by 5 bases, with 18 bases between. The germline gives CDR1 SGHAT, CDR2 FQNNGV. The CDR3 totals 14 residues.

The genes are TRBV18 and TRBJ1-1, with D possibly matching TRBD1 (6 bases). Trimming left V 1 base short and J 7 bases short, with 10 bases between. Germline V gene lookup returns CDR1 KGHSH and CDR2 LQKENI. This CDR3 spans 13 amino acids. CDR3 in amino acids: CASSPLQDSEAFF. In nucleotides, the CDR3 is TGTGCCAGCTCACCACTACAGGACAGTGAAGCTTTCTTT.

This clone came up a few times. This chain links TRBV10-3 with TRBJ1-1, with D uncertain. V dropped 4 bases and J dropped 5 bases, with 14 bases sitting between them. This CDR3 is 14 amino acids long. Germline-derived CDR1 and CDR2 are ENHRY and SYGVKD. DNA of the CDR3: TGTGCCATCAGTGTCGGCGGGAGGGAAACTGAAGCTTTCTTT. Amino acids: CAISVGGRETEAFF.

The genes are TRBV6-5 and TRBJ1-3; 8 nucleotides align to TRBD1. The germline CDR1 and CDR2 sequences are MNHEY and SVGAGI. V was clipped by 6 bases and J by 6 bases; unmatched bases: 4. This CDR3 comprises 13 residues. The CDR3 reads CASSAGGLNTIYF. The DNA for the CDR3 is TGTGCCAGCAGCGCAGGGGGCCTAAACACCATATATTTT.

The CDR3 nucleotides read TGTGCCAGCAGCTCGACGGGGCGCACTGAAGCTTTCTTT. Translated: CASSSTGRTEAFF. The chain links TRBV9 to TRBJ1-1; perhaps TRBD1 as D (5 bases). V was cut by 4 bases and J by 4 bases, with 11 bases left in between. In germline, CDR1 is SGDLS, CDR2 YYNGEE. This CDR3 contains 13 residues.

The CDR3 protein is CASRQGGLSYEQYF. The CDR3 DNA follows: TGTGCCAGCAGACAGGGAGGGCTCTCCTACGAGCAGTACTTC. This chain joins TRBV6-4 and TRBJ2-5; maybe TRBD2 (7 bases). Near its end, the DNA agrees better with TRBJ2-7, so the J call may be wrong. The CDR3 runs 14 residues. Per germline, CDR1 MRHNA and CDR2 SNTAGT.

The V gene is TRBV19, the J gene TRBJ1-3; D is undetermined. V lost 7 bases to trimming and J lost 2 bases, with 12 bases between them. The CDR3 is made up of 14 amino acids. Germline V gene sequence: CDR1 LNHDA, CDR2 SQIVND (reference sequence). For the CDR3, the DNA is TGTGCCAGTACCCTCGAGCAGGCTGGAAACACCATATATTTT. It specifies CASTLEQAGNTIYF.

The chain is built from TRBV5-6 and TRBJ2-3, with no clear D. The germline CDR1 and CDR2 sequences are SGHDT and YYEEEE. The CDR3 loop spans 18 amino acids. The V gene lost 1 base and the J gene lost 1 base, with 19 bases spanning the gap. The CDR3 coding sequence is TGTGCCAGCAGCTTGTATGGAGAGGTCCCCAGCGGCACAGATACGCAGTATTTT. Residues: CASSLYGEVPSGTDTQYF.

V is TRBV7-8 and J is TRBJ1-5; D remains unclear. Trimming removed 5 bases at V and 0 bases at J, with 11 bases between. The germline gives CDR1 SGHVS, CDR2 FQNEAQ. The CDR3 totals 15 residues. The CDR3 nucleotides are TGTGCCAGCAGCGCCCGACTTTATAGCAATCAGCCCCAGCATTTT. Amino acid sequence: CASSARLYSNQPQHF. The full variable domain, its missing parts supplied by reference TRBV7-8 and TRBJ1-5, is GAGVSQSPRYKVAKRGQDVALRCDPISGHVSLFWYQQALGQGPEFLTYFQNEAQLDKSGLPSDRFFAERPEGSVSTLKIQRTQQEDSAVYLCASSARLYSNQPQHFGDGTRLSIL.

The genes are TRBV27 and TRBJ1-5; D not certain. The CDR3 has 16 residues. Trimming removed 2 bases from V and 1 base from J, with 12 bases in between. Germline lookup yields CDR1 MNHEY and CDR2 SMNVEV (reference sequence). In nucleotides, the CDR3 is TGTGCCAGCAGTTTAGAGGGCCCGGGGAGCAATCAGCCCCAGCATTTT. Translating it yields CASSLEGPGSNQPQHF.

CDR3 DNA: TGCGCCAGCAGCTTGTCAGGGAATGGCTACACCTTC. It is translated as CASSLSGNGYTF. The chain combines TRBV5-1 with TRBJ1-2, with a possible D match to TRBD1 (5 bases). V was cut by 1 base and J by 6 bases, with 7 bases left in between. This CDR3 region has 12 residues. The germline V gene has CDR1 SGHRS and CDR2 YFSETQ.

The chain recombines TRBV5-6 with TRBJ2-5; D tentatively reads TRBD1 or TRBD2 (6 bases each). Germline CDR1 reads SGHDT; CDR2 reads YYEEEE. This CDR3 is 14 amino acids long. Trimming stripped 4 bases from V and 5 bases from J, with 15 bases between. Here the CDR3 reads CASSRQAAGETQYF. DNA of the CDR3: TGTGCCAGCAGCCGACAGGCCGCGGGGGAGACCCAGTACTTC.

The chain carries TRBV21-1 and TRBJ1-5; TRBD1, the table's D call, lacks a check against the DNA. TRBV21-1 is given as a pseudogene. The CDR3 spans 17 residues. CDR3 sequence (DNA): TGTGCCAGCAGCTCCCAGGGGGTCCTCGGCGGCAATCAGCCCCAGCATTTT. It specifies CASSSQGVLGGNQPQHF.

The chain has TRBV28 and TRBJ1-4, with D maybe TRBD1 (5 bases). Germline V gives CDR1 MDHEN, CDR2 SYDVKM. The V gene lost 3 bases and the J gene lost 8 bases, with 16 bases spanning the gap. The length of the CDR3 is 15 residues. Here the CDR3 reads CASSLGGGKLEKLFF. DNA of the CDR3: TGTGCCAGCAGTTTGGGCGGGGGGAAGTTAGAAAAACTGTTTTTT.

The chain carries TRBV7-9 and TRBJ2-2, with D unclear. The CDR3 runs 15 residues. Per germline, CDR1 SEHNR and CDR2 FQNEAQ (reference sequence). V lost 2 bases, J lost 0 bases, and 7 bases lay in between. The CDR3 coding sequence is TGTGCCAGCAGCTTACTTAGCACGAACACCGGGGAGCTGTTTTTT. This gives the protein CASSLLSTNTGELFF.

The chain carries TRBV5-1 and TRBJ2-7; 7 bases agree with TRBD1. Germline V lookup: CDR1 SGHRS, CDR2 YFSETQ. V was pared by 3 bases and J by 6 bases, with 6 bases of the junction left unmatched. The CDR3 length is 13 residues. CDR3 sequence (DNA): TGCGCCAGCAGCTGGTCTACAGGGGTCGAGCAGTACTTC. Translating gives CASSWSTGVEQYF. Together with reference TRBV5-1 and TRBJ2-7, the CDR3 gives the full variable domain: KAGVTQTPRYLIKTRGQQVTLSCSPISGHRSVSWYQQTPGQGLQFLFEYFSETQRNKGNFPGRFSGRQFSNSRSEMNVSTLELGDSALYLCASSWSTGVEQYFGPGTRLTVT.

The chain combines TRBV5-6 with TRBJ1-2, with D perhaps TRBD1 (5 bases). The length of the CDR3 is 13 residues. V was pared by 4 bases and J by 8 bases, with 15 bases between. CDR1 and CDR2 (germline): SGHDT, YYEEEE. CDR3 nucleotide sequence: TGTGCCAGCAGCCCGGACACCGCGGTGGGCTACACCTTC. As protein: CASSPDTAVGYTF. Complete variable domain (other parts from reference TRBV5-6 and TRBJ1-2): DAGVTQSPTHLIKTRGQQVTLRCSPKSGHDTVSWYQQALGQGPQFIFQYYEEEERQRGNFPDRFSGHQFPNYSSELNVNALLLGDSALYLCASSPDTAVGYTFGSGTRLTVV.

The V gene is TRBV5-1, the J gene TRBJ2-2, with TRBD1 matching 8 bases. Trimming at V came to 2 bases and at J to 4 bases, leaving 1 base not matched to a gene. The CDR3 consists of 14 residues. The germline gives CDR1 SGHRS, CDR2 YFSETQ. The CDR3 nucleotides read TGCGCCAGCAGCTTTACAGGGGGCACCGGGGAGCTGTTTTTT. This translates into CASSFTGGTGELFF.

The chain couples TRBV30 to TRBJ1-1; D is unresolved. This CDR3 spans 13 amino acids. Per germline, CDR1 GTSNPN and CDR2 SVGIG (reference sequence). The V gene lost 3 bases and the J gene lost 3 bases, with 11 bases spanning the gap. CDR3 sequence: CAWRPELDTEAFF. The CDR3 DNA sequence: TGTGCCTGGAGGCCGGAGTTAGACACTGAAGCTTTCTTT. Based on the CDR3 plus reference TRBV30 and TRBJ1-1, the full variable domain is SQTIHQWPATLVQPVGSPLSLECTVEGTSNPNLYWYRQAAGRGLQLLFYSVGIGQISSEVPQNLSASRPQDRQFILSSKKLLLSDSGFYLCAWRPELDTEAFFGQGTRLTVV.

This rearrangement joins TRBV29-1 to TRBJ1-4, with TRBD1 as a possible D gene (6 bases). Germline V gene data show CDR1 as SQVTM and CDR2 as ANQGSEA. The ends were cut back, 1 base at V and 7 bases at J, with 10 bases in the middle. The CDR3 length is 13 residues. The CDR3: CSVEAQGSEKLFF. Here the CDR3 DNA reads TGCAGCGTTGAAGCGCAGGGGAGTGAAAAACTGTTTTTT. Filled out from reference TRBV29-1 and TRBJ1-4, the complete variable domain reads SAVISQKPSRDICQRGTSLTIQCQVDSQVTMMFWYRQQPGQSLTLIATANQGSEATYESGFVIDKFPISRPNLTFSTLTVSNMSPEDSSIYLCSVEAQGSEKLFFGSGTQLSVL.

The chain combines TRBV6-6 with TRBJ2-4; the match to TRBD1 covers 8 bases. There are 14 residues in the CDR3. The ends lost 5 bases at V and 9 bases at J; junction bases unmatched: 9. Germline values: CDR1 MNHNY, CDR2 SVGAGI (reference sequence). The CDR3 region has the DNA TGTGCCAGCAGTGCCAACAGGGGGAGTAGCATTCAGTACTTC. This codes for CASSANRGSSIQYF.

The chain uses TRBV7-2 and TRBJ2-5; D might be TRBD1 (5 bases). CDR3 length: 15 residues. In germline, CDR1 is SGHTA, CDR2 FQGNSA. Between the trimmed V and J ends, which lost 2 bases and 1 base, there was a span of 11 bases. The CDR3 region has the DNA TGTGCCAGCAGCTTACAGGGTCGGATCCAAGAGACCCAGTACTTC. Translation gives CASSLQGRIQETQYF.

In its sample, this clone was seen once. The chain carries TRBV7-2 and TRBJ1-2, with 7 bases matching TRBD1. The J segment lost 0 bases and the V segment lost 3 bases, leaving 4 bases of the junction unmatched. Germline V gene sequence: CDR1 SGHTA, CDR2 FQGNSA. The length of the CDR3 is 15 residues. The CDR3 region has the DNA TGTGCCAGCAGCTTCCCGGGACAGTCTAACTATGGCTACACCTTC. It codes for CASSFPGQSNYGYTF. Full variable domain (remainder filled in from reference TRBV7-2 and TRBJ1-2): GAGVSQSPSNKVTEKGKDVELRCDPISGHTALYWYRQSLGQGLEFLIYFQGNSAPDKSGLPSDRFSAERTGGSVSTLTIQRTQQEDSAVYLCASSFPGQSNYGYTFGSGTRLTVV.

J is TRBJ2-7 and V is TRBV27; either TRBD1 or TRBD2 may supply D (5 bases each). The germline V and J ends were trimmed by 3 bases and 5 bases, with 23 bases remaining between them. Germline V gene lookup returns CDR1 MNHEY and CDR2 SMNVEV (reference sequence). The CDR3 contains 17 residues. The CDR3 DNA is TGTGCCAGCAGTTTGCAAAGAACCGGGACCGTCCCCCACGAGCAGTACTTC. Translation: CASSLQRTGTVPHEQYF.

The J gene is TRBJ1-1, the V gene TRBV29-1; the match to TRBD1 covers 8 bases. Germline loops: CDR1 SQVTM, CDR2 ANQGSEA. Trimming cost V 3 bases and J 5 bases; bases outside gene matches: 5. CDR3 length equals 13 residues. CDR3 loop: CSVEQGAGTEAFF. In nucleotides, the CDR3 is TGCAGCGTTGAGCAGGGGGCAGGAACTGAAGCTTTCTTT.

This clone is a singleton in its sample. The chain recombines TRBV5-6 with TRBJ1-2; perhaps TRBD1 as D (6 bases). Germline CDR1 is SGHDT and CDR2 is YYEEEE. V lost 0 bases to trimming and J lost 2 bases, with 8 bases between them. The CDR3 length is 14 residues. CDR3 in amino acids: CASSLGGRNYGYTF. Here the CDR3 DNA reads TGTGCCAGCAGCTTGGGGGGGCGGAACTATGGCTACACCTTC.

This chain joins TRBV15 and TRBJ1-1, with TRBD1 matching 7 bases. The CDR3 extends over 13 amino acids. Germline assignment: CDR1 LNHNV and CDR2 YYDKDF (reference sequence). With V trimmed by 5 bases and J by 1 base, 1 base remained unmatched. CDR3 sequence (DNA): TGTGCCACCAGCCAGGGGGGGAACACTGAAGCTTTCTTT. Translating it yields CATSQGGNTEAFF.